What follows are 7 T cell receptor beta chains derived from one specimen sequenced in a study of blood T cells in healthy people across ages (dated by TCRdb to the mid-2010s). Libraries came from 5' RACE. These reads were obtained on an Illumina HiSeq 2500. A second roughly 6 to 12 cycle PCR used a sample-barcoded 5' primer and a J-beta primer mix. TCRdb reanalyzed the raw reads on its own, using fastp at Q25 for trimming and MiXCR for clone calling, and kept in-frame beta chains. CDR3 protein sequences are deduplicated, and each keeps its most common genes and DNA. The sample includes around 620,000 distinct CDR3 sequences, with roughly 28% observed a single time. The top ten clones comprise approximately 18% of the sample. Material for sequencing was blood. These receptors were collected from a woman between 65 and 79 years old in good health.

The chain carries TRBV19 and TRBJ1-2, with D unresolved. Trimming left V 6 bases short and J 4 bases short, with 9 bases between. Germline CDR1 reads LNHDA; CDR2 reads SQIVND (reference sequence). This CDR3 comprises 12 residues. The CDR3 protein is CASRRETYGYTF. CDR3 sequence (DNA): TGTGCCAGTAGGAGGGAGACCTATGGCTACACCTTC. Variable domain in full (rest from reference TRBV19 and TRBJ1-2): DGGITQSPKYLFRKEGQNVTLSCEQNLNHDAMYWYRQDPGQGLRLIYYSQIVNDFQKGDIAEGYSVSREKKESFPLTVTSAQKNPTAFYLCASRRETYGYTFGSGTRLTVV.

This chain connects TRBV5-6 to TRBJ2-7, with TRBD1 matching over 8 bases. This CDR3 comprises 15 residues. The V and J ends lost 2 bases and 2 bases, in that order; junction bases with no gene match: 6. CDR1 and CDR2 (germline): SGHDT, YYEEEE. CDR3 nucleotides: TGTGCCAGCAGCTTTGGGACAGGTTTAACCTACGAGCAGTACTTC. Protein product: CASSFGTGLTYEQYF.

The chain links TRBV4-3 to TRBJ2-3; D unresolved. The CDR3 runs to 16 residues. Germline values: CDR1 LGHNA, CDR2 YSLEER. V was clipped by 0 bases and J by 4 bases, with 14 bases between them. The CDR3 is CASSQDGAASPDTQYF. The CDR3 DNA sequence: TGCGCCAGCAGCCAAGATGGTGCGGCGTCCCCAGATACGCAGTATTTT.

This clonotype was found many times. An end of the junction does not agree with germline; a read error may underlie this. The rearrangement links TRBV5-1 to TRBJ2-2; D remains unclear. Looked up from germline, CDR1 is SGHRS and CDR2 is YFSETQ. This CDR3 has 14 amino acids. CDR3 nucleotide sequence: TGTGCCAGCAGCTTAGGCAGTAACACCGGGGAGCTGTTTTTT. It codes for CASSLGSNTGELFF.

In its sample, this clonotype was seen a few times. This chain links TRBV5-1 with TRBJ1-1; 7 nucleotides align to TRBD1. The CDR3 extends over 17 amino acids. The germline V gene has CDR1 SGHRS and CDR2 YFSETQ. Unmatched junction bases numbered 14, after V lost 5 bases and J lost 1 base. DNA for the CDR3: TGCGCCAGCAGACGTCGACAGGGCATGTCGGGGAACACTGAAGCTTTCTTT. As protein: CASRRRQGMSGNTEAFF. Full variable domain (remainder filled in from reference TRBV5-1 and TRBJ1-1): KAGVTQTPRYLIKTRGQQVTLSCSPISGHRSVSWYQQTPGQGLQFLFEYFSETQRNKGNFPGRFSGRQFSNSRSEMNVSTLELGDSALYLCASRRRQGMSGNTEAFFGQGTRLTVV.

DNA for the CDR3: TGTGCCAGTAGTAATGGGGGCCCCAACACCGGGGAGCTGTTTTTT. The encoded protein is CASSNGGPNTGELFF. The rearrangement links TRBV19 to TRBJ2-2; possible D gene TRBD1, 6 bases. From germline, CDR1 is LNHDA and CDR2 SQIVND (reference sequence). V was pared by 4 bases and J by 2 bases, with 11 bases between. The CDR3 contains 15 residues.

This clonotype appeared a few times. This chain uses TRBV5-5 with TRBJ1-5; the match to TRBD1 covers 9 bases. Germline lookup yields CDR1 SGHKS and CDR2 YYEKEE (reference sequence). This CDR3 region has 12 residues. After removal of 4 bases from V and 16 bases from J, the junction contained 9 bases not matched to a gene. The DNA of the CDR3 is TGTGCCAGCAGCCCCGGACAGGGGACTTTCCATTTT. This gives the protein CASSPGQGTFHF. The whole variable domain, remainder taken from reference TRBV5-5 and TRBJ1-5, is DAGVTQSPTHLIKTRGQQVTLRCSPISGHKSVSWYQQVLGQGPQFIFQYYEKEERGRGNFPDRFSARQFPNYSSELNVNALLLGDSALYLCASSPGQGTFHFGDGTRLSIL.